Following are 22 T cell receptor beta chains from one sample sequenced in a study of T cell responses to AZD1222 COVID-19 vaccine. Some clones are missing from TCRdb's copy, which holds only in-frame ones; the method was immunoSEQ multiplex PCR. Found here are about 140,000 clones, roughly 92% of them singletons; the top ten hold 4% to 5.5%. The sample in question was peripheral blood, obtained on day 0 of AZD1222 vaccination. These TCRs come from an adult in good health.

CDR3: CASSISRDGPYEQYF. In nucleotides, the CDR3 is TGTGCCAGTAGTATCTCCCGGGACGGACCCTACGAGCAGTACTTC. The J gene is TRBJ2-7, the V gene TRBV19; D possibly uses TRBD1 or TRBD2 (5 bases each). The CDR3 loop spans 15 amino acids. V was shortened by 3 bases and J by 2 bases, with 14 bases between the two germline ends. Germline loops: CDR1 LNHDA, CDR2 SQIVND (reference sequence). The whole variable domain, remainder taken from reference TRBV19 and TRBJ2-7, is DGGITQSPKYLFRKEGQNVTLSCEQNLNHDAMYWYRQDPGQGLRLIYYSQIVNDFQKGDIAEGYSVSREKKESFPLTVTSAQKNPTAFYLCASSISRDGPYEQYFGPGTRLTVT.

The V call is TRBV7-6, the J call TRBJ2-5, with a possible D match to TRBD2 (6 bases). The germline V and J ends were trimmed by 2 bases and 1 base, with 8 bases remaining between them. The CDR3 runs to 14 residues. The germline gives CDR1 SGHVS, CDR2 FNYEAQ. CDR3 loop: CASSLRAGQETQYF. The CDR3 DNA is TGTGCCAGCAGCTTAAGAGCGGGCCAAGAGACCCAGTACTTC.

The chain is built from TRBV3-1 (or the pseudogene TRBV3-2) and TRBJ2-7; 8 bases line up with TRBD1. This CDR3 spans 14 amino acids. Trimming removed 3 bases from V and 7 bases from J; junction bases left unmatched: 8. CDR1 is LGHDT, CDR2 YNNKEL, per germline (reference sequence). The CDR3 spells CASSQGDRGREQYF. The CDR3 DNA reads TGTGCCAGCAGCCAGGGAGACAGGGGTCGGGAGCAGTACTTC.

The CDR3 nucleotides read TGTGCCAGCAGCATTGGGGGGCGCGCCTATGGCTACACCTTC. Translating it yields CASSIGGRAYGYTF. This chain links TRBV21-1 with TRBJ1-2. TRBV21-1 constitutes a pseudogene. The length of the CDR3 is 14 residues.

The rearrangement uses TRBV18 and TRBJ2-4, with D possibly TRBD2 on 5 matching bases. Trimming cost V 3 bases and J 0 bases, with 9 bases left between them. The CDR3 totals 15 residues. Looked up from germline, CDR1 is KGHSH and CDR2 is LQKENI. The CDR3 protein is CASSPEERAKNIQYF. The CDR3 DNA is TGTGCCAGCTCACCGGAGGAGAGAGCCAAAAACATTCAGTACTTC.

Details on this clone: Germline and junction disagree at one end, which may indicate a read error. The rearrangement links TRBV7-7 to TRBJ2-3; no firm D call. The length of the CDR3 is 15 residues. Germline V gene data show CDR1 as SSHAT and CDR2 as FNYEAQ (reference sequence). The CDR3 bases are TGTGCTAGCAGCTTAACCGGTGCTAGCACAGATACGCAGTATTTT. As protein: CASSLTGASTDTQYF. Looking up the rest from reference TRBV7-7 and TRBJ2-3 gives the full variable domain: GAGVSQSPRYKVTKRGQDVTLRCDPISSHATLYWYQQALGQGPEFLTYFNYEAQPDKSGLPSDRFSAERPEGSISTLTIQRTEQRDSAMYRCASSLTGASTDTQYFGPGTRLTVL.

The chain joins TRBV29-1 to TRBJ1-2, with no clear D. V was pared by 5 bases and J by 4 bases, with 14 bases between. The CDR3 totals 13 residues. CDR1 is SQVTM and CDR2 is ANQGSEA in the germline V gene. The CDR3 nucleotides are TGCAGCGTTAACGAACAGACCTTCTATGGCTACACCTTC. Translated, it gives CSVNEQTFYGYTF.

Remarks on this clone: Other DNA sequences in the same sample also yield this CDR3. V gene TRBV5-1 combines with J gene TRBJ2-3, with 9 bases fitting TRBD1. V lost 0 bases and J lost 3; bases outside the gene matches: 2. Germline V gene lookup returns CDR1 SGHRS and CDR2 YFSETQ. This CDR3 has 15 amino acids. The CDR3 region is CASSLGQGGTDTQYF. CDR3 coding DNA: TGCGCCAGCAGCTTGGGACAGGGGGGAACAGATACGCAGTATTTT.

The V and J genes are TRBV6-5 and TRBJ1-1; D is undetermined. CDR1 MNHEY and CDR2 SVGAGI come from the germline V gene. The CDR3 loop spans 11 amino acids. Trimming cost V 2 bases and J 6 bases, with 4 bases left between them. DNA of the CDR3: TGTGCCAGCAGTTACGGCGCTGAAGCTTTCTTT. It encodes CASSYGAEAFF.

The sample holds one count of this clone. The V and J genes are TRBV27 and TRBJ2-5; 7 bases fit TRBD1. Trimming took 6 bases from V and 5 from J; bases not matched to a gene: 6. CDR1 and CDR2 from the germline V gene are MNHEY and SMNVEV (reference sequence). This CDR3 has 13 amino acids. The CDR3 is CASRKTGLETQYF. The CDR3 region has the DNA TGTGCCAGCAGGAAGACAGGGTTGGAGACCCAGTACTTC.

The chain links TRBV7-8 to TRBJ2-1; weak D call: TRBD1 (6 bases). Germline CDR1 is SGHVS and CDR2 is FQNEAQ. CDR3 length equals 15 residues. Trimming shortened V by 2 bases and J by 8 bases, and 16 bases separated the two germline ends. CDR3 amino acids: CASSLNTGKEYEQFF. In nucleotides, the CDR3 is TGTGCCAGCAGCTTAAACACAGGGAAGGAGTATGAGCAGTTCTTC.

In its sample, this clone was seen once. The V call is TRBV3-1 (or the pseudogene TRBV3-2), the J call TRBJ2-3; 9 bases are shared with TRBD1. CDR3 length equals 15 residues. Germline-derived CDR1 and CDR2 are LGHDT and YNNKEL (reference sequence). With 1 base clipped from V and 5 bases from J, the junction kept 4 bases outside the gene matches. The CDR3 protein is CASSQGQGVVDTQYF. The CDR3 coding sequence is TGTGCCAGCAGCCAAGGACAGGGGGTAGTAGATACGCAGTATTTT.

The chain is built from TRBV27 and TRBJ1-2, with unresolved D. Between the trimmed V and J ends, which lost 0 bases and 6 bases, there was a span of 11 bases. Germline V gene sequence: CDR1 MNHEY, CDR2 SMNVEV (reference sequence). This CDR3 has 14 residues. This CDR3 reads CASSLSSGGHGYTF. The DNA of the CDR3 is TGTGCCAGCAGTTTATCCTCCGGAGGCCATGGCTACACCTTC.

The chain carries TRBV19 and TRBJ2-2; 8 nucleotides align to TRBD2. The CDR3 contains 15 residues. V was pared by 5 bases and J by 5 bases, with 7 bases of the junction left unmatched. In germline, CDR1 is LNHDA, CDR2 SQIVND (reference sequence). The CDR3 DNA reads TGTGCCAGTAGTCCCAGCGGGAGATGGACCGGGGAGCTGTTTTTT. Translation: CASSPSGRWTGELFF.

CDR3 nucleotide sequence: TGTGCCAGCAGCGAGGCGGAGGGGGCGCAAGCTTTCTTT. Translated, it gives CASSEAEGAQAFF. The J gene is TRBJ1-1, the V gene TRBV28; 7 nucleotides match TRBD1. Trimming at V came to 6 bases and at J to 9 bases, leaving 10 bases not matched to a gene. Per the germline V gene, CDR1 is MDHEN and CDR2 is SYDVKM. The CDR3 is 13 residues long.

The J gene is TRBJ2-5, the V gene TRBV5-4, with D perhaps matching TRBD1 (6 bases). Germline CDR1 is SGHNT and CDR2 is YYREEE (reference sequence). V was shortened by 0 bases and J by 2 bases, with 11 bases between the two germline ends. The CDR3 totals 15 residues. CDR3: CASSLEQGSQETQYF. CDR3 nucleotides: TGTGCCAGCAGCTTGGAACAGGGATCGCAAGAGACCCAGTACTTC.

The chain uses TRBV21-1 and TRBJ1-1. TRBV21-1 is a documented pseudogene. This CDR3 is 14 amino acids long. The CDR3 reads CASSAKGASTEAFF. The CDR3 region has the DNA TGTGCCAGCAGCGCTAAAGGCGCGTCCACTGAAGCTTTCTTT.

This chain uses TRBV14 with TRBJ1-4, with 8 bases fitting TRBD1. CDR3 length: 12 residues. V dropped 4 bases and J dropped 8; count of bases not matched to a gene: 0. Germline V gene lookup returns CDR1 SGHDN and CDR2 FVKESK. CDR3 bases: TGTGCCAGCAGCCGGGACAGGGAAAAACTGTTTTTT. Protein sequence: CASSRDREKLFF.

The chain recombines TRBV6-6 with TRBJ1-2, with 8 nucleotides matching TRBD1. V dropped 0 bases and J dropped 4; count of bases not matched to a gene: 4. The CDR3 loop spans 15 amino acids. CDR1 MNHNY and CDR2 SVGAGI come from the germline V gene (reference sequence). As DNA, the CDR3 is TGTGCCAGCAGTTACTCGACCGGACAGGGCTATGGCTACACCTTC. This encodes CASSYSTGQGYGYTF.

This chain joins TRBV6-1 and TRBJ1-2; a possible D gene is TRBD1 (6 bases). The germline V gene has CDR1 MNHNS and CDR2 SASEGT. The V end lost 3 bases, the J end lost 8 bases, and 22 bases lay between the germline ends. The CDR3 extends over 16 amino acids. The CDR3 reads CASSESWTVFSIGYTF. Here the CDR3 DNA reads TGTGCCAGCAGTGAGAGTTGGACAGTGTTCTCGATCGGCTACACCTTC.

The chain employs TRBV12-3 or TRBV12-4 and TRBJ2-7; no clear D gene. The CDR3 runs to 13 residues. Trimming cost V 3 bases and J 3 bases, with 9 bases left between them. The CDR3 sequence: CASSFGQDYEQYF. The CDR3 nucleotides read TGTGCCAGCAGTTTCGGGCAGGACTACGAGCAGTACTTC.

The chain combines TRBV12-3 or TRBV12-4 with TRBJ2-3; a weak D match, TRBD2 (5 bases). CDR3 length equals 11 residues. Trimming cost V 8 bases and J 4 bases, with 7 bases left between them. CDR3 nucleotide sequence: TGTGCCAGCGGGAGTTCAGATACGCAGTATTTT. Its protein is CASGSSDTQYF.